The source of this T cell receptor beta chain is a study of CD8 T cells in Susac syndrome. An amount of RNA that ranged from roughly 0.5 to 1 ug was reverse transcribed with random hexamers. Coverage of TCR beta CDR3 amplification by immunoSEQ multiplex PCR extended to 54 Vbeta and 13 Jbeta. TCRdb itself ran the immunoSEQ multiplex PCR reads through MiXCR, one entry per CDR3 protein. The sample contains around 190,000 distinct CDR3 sequences, approximately 95% of which appear only once. This CDR3 is built from 15 residues. Germline V lookup: CDR1 MNHEY, CDR2 SMNVEV (reference sequence). V lost 4 bases to trimming and J lost 1 base, with 10 bases between them. Sequencing of TCR beta was carried out in blood CD8+ and CD4+ T cells. Controls comprised healthy donors matched for age and sex. Negative magnetic isolation gave CD8+ and CD4+ cells; FACS enriched CD8+ TEMRA.

The chain is built from TRBV27 and TRBJ2-2; D is uncertain. The sequenced sample was CD4+ T cells from PBMCs. This sequence was found in a human donor in good health. CDR3 DNA sequence: TGTGCCAGCAGTTCGCCGACGGAGAACACCGGGGAGCTGTTTTTT. Amino acid sequence: CASSSPTENTGELFF.